The TCR beta chain described here comes from a study of control samples from healthy donors and cancer patients. Trimming left V 2 bases short and J 13 bases short, with 18 bases between. Germline-derived CDR1 and CDR2 are SGHDT and YYEEEE. This CDR3 contains 13 residues. Sequenced by immunoSEQ multiplex PCR; TCRdb stores in-frame clones only, minus some. The sample includes about 120,000 clones, approximately 87% of them seen just once. This sequence originates from a young man in good health. The J gene is TRBJ1-1, the V gene TRBV5-6; tentative D call: TRBD1 (5 bases). The sample was blood. CDR3 in amino acids: CASSLRGRVNDFF. CDR3 in DNA: TGTGCCAGCAGCTTACGAGGCAGGGTTAACGATTTCTTT.